The clone carrying this T cell receptor (beta chain) was detected only a few times. Antigen: not known. From germline, CDR1 is MNHEY and CDR2 SMNVEV (reference sequence). With V trimmed by 5 bases and J by 1 base, 4 bases remained unmatched. This CDR3 spans 15 amino acids. This sample is drawn from a study of cytotoxic CD8 clonotypes in ibrutinib-treated CLL. Profiling relied on immunoSEQ multiplex PCR, and the TCRdb table lists in-frame clones only, not all of them. The top ten hold 20% to 30% of the sample, which has 50,000 to 70,000 clones, about 54% seen once. Regarding the study as a whole: The times at which samples were taken varied between sustained-remission and progressing patients.

This sequence was found in a human donor with chronic lymphocytic leukemia. The source material was PBMCs, sampled at disease progression, from a patient treated with ibrutinib. The chain recombines TRBV27 with TRBJ2-2; 7 nucleotides align to TRBD1. The CDR3 nucleotides read TGTGCCAGCAGTCGACAGGGCCAGAACACCGGGGAGCTGTTTTTT. Translation: CASSRQGQNTGELFF.